This T cell receptor (beta chain) is from a study of cytotoxic CD8 clonotypes in ibrutinib-treated CLL (dated by TCRdb to the early 2020s). With respect to the entire study: In this cohort, around 15 patients were treatment-naive and about a dozen were relapsed/refractory, while around 18 had unmutated IGHV. Partial responses were observed in some 24 patients and complete responses in 2; after a median follow-up of 68 months, remission was maintained in 14 patients and progression was observed in some twelve. Response samples were taken after a median of roughly a year on treatment, ranging from about 6 to 40 months. An average of 255,043 productive templates and around 100,000 productive rearrangements was obtained per sample. Of the 90 or so participants in the trial, roughly 25 had longitudinal samples available. Cryopreserved peripheral blood mononuclear cells were obtained prior to treatment, at the time of response, and at either disease progression or sustained remission. Every sample from remission and from progressive disease was obtained while the patients were still on ibrutinib.

Sample time point, as interpreted from the label and publication: roughly 12 months on ibrutinib. For TCR beta library preparation, roughly 2 micrograms of genomic DNA was extracted from cryopreserved PBMCs. Longitudinal blood samples from CLL patients on ibrutinib monotherapy underwent high-throughput TCR beta sequencing. Patients were enrolled in a phase 2 open-label single-center ibrutinib monotherapy trial. The CDR3 measures 14 amino acids from cysteine to phenylalanine. Of the read, only the CDR3 DNA is kept; its 42 bases are in frame from base 1. The germline V gene supplies CDR1 MDHEN and CDR2 SYDVKM. Compared with germline, V lacks 4 bases and J lacks 5 bases; bases without a gene match: 7. Of note for this clone: Which antigen it targets is not known. The sample holds no much larger clone one base away, and base qualities are not on file.

On a MiSeq, deep resolution sequencing aimed for a depth between 1 in 1 million and 1 in 200,000 T cells, with each clonotype covered approximately 9.2x on average. The immunoSEQ hsTCRB Kit was used to generate the TCR beta libraries. The authors' analysis ran thus. Data were analyzed with ImmunoSEQ Data Assistant and ImmunoSEQ Analyzer, with V, D and J genes assigned per IMGT definitions. Clonality, with values ranging from 0 to 1, was calculated as one minus the normalized Shannon entropy of productive rearrangement frequencies. Only overrepresented clonotypes making up at least 0.05% of each patient's repertoire were included in the public clonotype analysis. Repertoires from approximately 13 age-matched healthy donors in immuneACCESS were used as clonality controls. In its TCRdb copy, this immuneACCESS table keeps in-frame sequences only and misses some clones. Where compared with another copy, unresolved V genes explain less than half of these, and the others have no known cause. The D gene and trimming were derived from the DNA, and the V and J assignments and clone size from that table. This sample has some 58,000 clones in its table, and 71% of those were observed once. Of the sample, 35% to 55% is held by the ten largest clones.

Points the paper makes about the study in general: An increase in clonality was observed at ibrutinib response, with clonality remaining stable during sustained remission and falling back toward baseline at progression. Sampling times were not matched between sustained-remission and progressing patients, and lymph node repertoires were not studied. Public clonotypes were rare and either shrank or stayed stable during treatment, and the rise in clonality at ibrutinib response reflected expansion of private clonotypes. Baseline clonality exceeded that of age-matched healthy donors and correlated strongly with circulating CD8+ T-cell counts.

The origin of this receptor is a human donor with chronic lymphocytic leukemia. Here the chain combines TRBV28 and TRBJ2-5; a stretch of 7 junction bases matches TRBD2. The sample was PBMCs, taken after 12 months of ibrutinib treatment. The nucleotides are TGTGCCAGCAGTTCCCCGGGCGGGAGTGAGACCCAGTACTTC. It codes for CASSSPGGSETQYF.